This T cell receptor (beta chain) is from a study of post-analysis software for immune sequencing data. This CDR3 has 14 residues. Per the germline V gene, CDR1 is SGHRS and CDR2 is YFSETQ. Trimming took 2 bases from V and 6 from J; bases not matched to a gene: 6. Prepared TCR beta cDNA libraries contained unique molecular identifiers. A single record per CDR3 protein comes from TCRdb applying MiXCR to the PCR reads. The sample has about 460,000 distinct CDR3 sequences; roughly 45% are singletons. Regarding this clonotype: Its target is unknown.

Whole-study results and caveats: Relative to controls, patients had about five TRBV segments at higher frequency, with TRBV5-6, TRBV5-1 and TRBV20-1 among these. Comparison with controls showed significantly lower normalized Chao1 diversity in multiple sclerosis patients.

Source material: blood. This TCR was sampled from a girl aged 10 to 17 with multiple sclerosis. The V and J genes are TRBV5-1 and TRBJ2-3; TRBD1 matches 7 bases. CDR3 in amino acids: CASSFDRARDTQYF. The CDR3 bases are TGCGCCAGCAGCTTCGACAGGGCGAGGGATACGCAGTATTTT.